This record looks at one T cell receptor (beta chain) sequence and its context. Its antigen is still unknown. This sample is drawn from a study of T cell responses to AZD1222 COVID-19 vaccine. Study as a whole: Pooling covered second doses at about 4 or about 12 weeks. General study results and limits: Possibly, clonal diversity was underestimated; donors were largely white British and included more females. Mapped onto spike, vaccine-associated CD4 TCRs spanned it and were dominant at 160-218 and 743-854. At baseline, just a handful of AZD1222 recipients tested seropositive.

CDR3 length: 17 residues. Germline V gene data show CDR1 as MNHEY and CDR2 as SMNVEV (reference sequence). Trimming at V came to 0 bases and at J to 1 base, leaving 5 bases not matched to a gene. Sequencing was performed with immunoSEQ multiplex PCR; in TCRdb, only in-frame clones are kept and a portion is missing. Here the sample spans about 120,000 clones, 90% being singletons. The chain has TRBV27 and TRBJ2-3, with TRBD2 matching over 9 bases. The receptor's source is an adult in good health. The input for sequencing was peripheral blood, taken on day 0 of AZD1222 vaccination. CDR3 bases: TGTGCCAGCAGTTTATCGTACGTAGCGGGAGGCACAGATACGCAGTATTTT. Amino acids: CASSLSYVAGGTDTQYF.